This T cell receptor beta chain was retrieved from a study of T cells in Graves' hyperthyroidism and ophthalmopathy. Patients aged 18 to 65 had newly diagnosed hyperthyroidism lasting under 2 months. Diagnoses were established using clinical symptoms, serum thyroxine and TRAb, thyroid ultrasound and orbital computed tomography. At least ten counts were recorded for this clonotype. Its antigen is currently unknown. Findings and limits, study-wide: Most thyroid clonotypes expanded above 0.001 were also detected in blood. Model output signaled ophthalmopathy a median around 6.9 months ahead of onset.

The germline gives CDR1 MNHEY, CDR2 SVGAGI. The CDR3 runs to 15 residues. J was trimmed by 6 bases and V by 5 bases; bases with no gene match: 10. RNA transcripts gave rise to amplified TCR beta CDR3 regions. The primer set for the first-round RT-PCR of the TCR CDR3 was HTBI. Using its own MiXCR run on the multiplex PCR reads, TCRdb lists one record per CDR3 protein. The data show 40,000 to 60,000 distinct CDR3 sequences, less than 65% seen once. This TCR derives from a young man with Graves' hyperthyroidism. The chain combines TRBV6-5 with TRBJ1-1, with 9 bases aligning to TRBD1. Sequencing used peripheral blood or thyroid tissue (not recorded which). CDR3 in amino acids: CASSGRDRDHSEAFF. CDR3 bases: TGTGCCAGCAGTGGCCGGGACAGGGATCATTCTGAAGCTTTCTTT.